Each of the 12 T cell receptor beta chains below was sequenced from the same sample in a study of shared clonotypes between healthy human individuals. Clones were sequenced by immunoSEQ multiplex PCR, and TCRdb holds only the in-frame ones, with some missing. The sample carries more than 2 million clones, 93% recorded once. Naivety among CD8 cells was defined by CD45RO negativity and positive CCR7 selection, thereby excluding terminally differentiated effector memory CD45RA+ cells. Sequencing input: naive CD8+ T cells from PBMCs. The receptors here all came from a man between 18 and 35 years old in good health. Some clones in this sample may be carry-over from other donors' samples.

This rearrangement joins TRBV30 to TRBJ2-1, with 12 bases that match TRBD2. CDR3 length: 13 amino acids. J lost 10 bases, V lost 7 bases, and 8 bases had no gene match. Germline V gives CDR1 GTSNPN, CDR2 SVGIG (reference sequence). The CDR3 bases are TGTGCCTTCCTAGCGGGAGGGAGTCGGGAGCAGTTCTTC. Translating gives CAFLAGGSREQFF.

The V and J genes are TRBV29-1 and TRBJ1-2; perhaps TRBD1 as D (5 bases). Germline loops: CDR1 SQVTM, CDR2 ANQGSEA. The V end lost 4 bases, the J end lost 2 bases, and 11 bases lay between the germline ends. The CDR3 extends over 13 amino acids. The CDR3 reads CSVVGSGNYGYTF. For the CDR3, the DNA is TGCAGCGTTGTAGGATCAGGGAACTATGGCTACACCTTC.

The chain carries TRBV28 and TRBJ1-1, with a tentative D call TRBD1 (5 bases). Trimming took off 3 bases at V and 7 bases at J, with 15 bases between the two ends. CDR3 length: 14 residues. Looked up from germline, CDR1 is MDHEN and CDR2 is SYDVKM. The CDR3 DNA reads TGTGCCAGCAGTTTTTTCTCAGGACACGATGAAGCTTTCTTT. It translates to CASSFFSGHDEAFF.

This clone was observed once. This chain links TRBV4-3 with TRBJ1-1; 10 bases fit TRBD1. CDR3 size: 13 residues. Losses at the gene ends were 0 bases for V and 14 bases for J; bases not matched to a gene: 6. Germline values: CDR1 LGHNA, CDR2 YSLEER. In nucleotides, the CDR3 is TGCGCCAGCAGCCAAGACAGGGGGACAGGGGAATTCTTT. This codes for CASSQDRGTGEFF.

The chain carries TRBV28 and TRBJ2-3, with D unresolved. The CDR3 consists of 14 residues. Germline V lookup: CDR1 MDHEN, CDR2 SYDVKM. V lost 5 bases and J 0 bases, leaving 9 bases between the germline ends. In nucleotides, the CDR3 is TGTGCCAGCAGTAATCGCCTTAGCACAGATACGCAGTATTTT. Translation gives CASSNRLSTDTQYF.

The chain employs TRBV11-2 and TRBJ2-5; D gene uncertain. Trimming pared 5 bases from V and 1 base from J, leaving 11 bases between. This CDR3 region has 14 residues. The germline V gene has CDR1 SGHAT and CDR2 FQNNGV. CDR3 loop: CASSPPYGQETQYF. For the CDR3, the DNA is TGTGCCAGCAGCCCCCCTTACGGCCAAGAGACCCAGTACTTC. The full variable domain, completed using reference TRBV11-2 and TRBJ2-5, is EAGVAQSPRYKIIEKRQSVAFWCNPISGHATLYWYQQILGQGPKLLIQFQNNGVVDDSQLPKDRFSAERLKGVDSTLKIQPAKLEDSAVYLCASSPPYGQETQYFGPGTRLLVL.

The V and J genes are TRBV27 and TRBJ2-1; D gene uncertain. Trimming shortened V by 2 bases and J by 2 bases, and 10 bases separated the two germline ends. The CDR3 runs to 15 residues. Germline V gene sequence: CDR1 MNHEY, CDR2 SMNVEV (reference sequence). The CDR3 DNA is TGTGCCAGCAGTTTACTTCTGAACCCCTACAATGAGCAGTTCTTC. Translating it yields CASSLLLNPYNEQFF.

V gene TRBV6-1 combines with J gene TRBJ1-2; TRBD1 agrees at 9 bases. Per germline, CDR1 MNHNS and CDR2 SASEGT. Trimming took 4 bases from V and 6 from J; bases not matched to a gene: 9. The CDR3 extends over 15 amino acids. The DNA for the CDR3 is TGTGCCAGCAGTGCTAGGGACAGGGTGAGCCATGGCTACACCTTC. As protein: CASSARDRVSHGYTF.

The chain combines TRBV4-2 with TRBJ1-6; possible D gene TRBD1, 5 bases. The CDR3 runs to 20 residues. Between the trimmed V and J ends, which lost 0 bases and 8 bases, there was a span of 26 bases. The germline CDR1 and CDR2 sequences are LGHNA and YNFKEQ. CDR3 residues: CASSQDSVTEIEISDSPLHF. The CDR3 DNA reads TGTGCCAGCAGCCAAGATTCTGTGACAGAAATCGAAATATCGGATTCACCCCTCCACTTT.

The chain has TRBV9 and TRBJ2-1, with a tentative D call TRBD2 (5 bases). Trimming took 3 bases from V and 6 from J, leaving 13 bases between them. Germline CDR1 is SGDLS and CDR2 is YYNGEE. CDR3 size: 14 residues. CDR3 sequence reads: CASSDRGSSNEQFF. CDR3 DNA: TGTGCCAGCAGCGATAGAGGGAGTTCCAATGAGCAGTTCTTC.

The chain combines TRBV28 with TRBJ2-1; the match to TRBD2 covers 8 bases. This CDR3 comprises 14 residues. The V segment lost 8 bases and the J segment 0 bases; nucleotides outside the gene matches: 3. Looked up from germline, CDR1 is MDHEN and CDR2 is SYDVKM. The CDR3 sequence is CASQGTSSYNEQFF. CDR3 bases: TGTGCCAGCCAAGGGACTAGCTCCTACAATGAGCAGTTCTTC.

The chain links TRBV7-9 to TRBJ2-2, with 7 positions matching TRBD2. The CDR3 is 16 amino acids. Germline V gene sequence: CDR1 SEHNR, CDR2 FQNEAQ (reference sequence). V shed 0 bases and J 3 bases; nucleotides not matched to a gene: 4. The CDR3 DNA reads TGTGCCAGCAGCTTAGCGGGGAGGGCCTACACCGGGGAGCTGTTTTTT. Translation gives CASSLAGRAYTGELFF.